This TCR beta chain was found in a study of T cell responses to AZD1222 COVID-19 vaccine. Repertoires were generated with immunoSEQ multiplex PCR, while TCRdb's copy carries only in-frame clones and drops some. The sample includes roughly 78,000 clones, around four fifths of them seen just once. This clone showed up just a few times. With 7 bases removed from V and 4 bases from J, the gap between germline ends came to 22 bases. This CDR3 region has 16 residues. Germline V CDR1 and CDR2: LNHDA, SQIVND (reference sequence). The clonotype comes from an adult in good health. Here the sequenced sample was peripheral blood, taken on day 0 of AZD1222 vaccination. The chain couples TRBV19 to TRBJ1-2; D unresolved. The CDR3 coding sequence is TGTGCCAGTAATATCAACCTGGACGCTCTGACCTATGGCTACACCTTC. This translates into CASNINLDALTYGYTF.